A single sample is the source of the 9 T cell receptor beta chains below, sequenced in a study of T-cell memory formation after mild COVID-19. MiXCR was run by TCRdb on the 5' RACE reads, yielding one entry per CDR3 protein. The sample has approximately 150,000 distinct CDR3 sequences; under 7% are singletons. The sample taken for sequencing was PBMCs or a T cell subset sorted from them (not recorded which). Receptors originate from an adult woman who had mild COVID-19 (a few samples of this study predate the infection). Cell type and time point are not known.

This clonotype was counted many times. V gene TRBV9 combines with J gene TRBJ2-3; 7 bases map to TRBD2. CDR1 is SGDLS, CDR2 YYNGEE, per germline. The CDR3 sequence is 15 residues long. The trim removed 4 bases at V and 3 bases at J, leaving 8 bases unmatched. CDR3 loop: CASSPLSSGTDTQYF. The CDR3, as DNA: TGTGCCAGCAGCCCCTTGTCTAGCGGAACAGATACGCAGTATTTT.

This clonotype was seen a few times. This chain links TRBV20-1 with TRBJ2-7; 10 nucleotides match TRBD1. The trim removed 4 bases at V and 5 bases at J, leaving 8 bases unmatched. Germline V lookup: CDR1 DFQATT, CDR2 SNEGSKA (reference sequence). The CDR3 runs 14 residues. CDR3 sequence (DNA): TGCAGTGCTAACACCGGGACAGGGGCTAACGAGCAGTACTTC. As protein: CSANTGTGANEQYF.

The gene calls are TRBV6-5 and TRBJ1-1, with D possibly matching TRBD1 (5 bases). Trimming pared 8 bases from V and 5 bases from J, leaving 12 bases between. In germline, CDR1 is MNHEY, CDR2 SVGAGI. CDR3 length equals 12 residues. In DNA, the CDR3 is TGTGCCAGCGGGGCGGGGGGAACTGAAGCTTTCTTT. This codes for CASGAGGTEAFF.

At least ten counts were recorded for this clonotype. The genes are TRBV15 and TRBJ2-1, with a weak D call TRBD2 (5 bases). The CDR3 is 12 residues long. Germline lookup yields CDR1 LNHNV and CDR2 YYDKDF (reference sequence). V lost 6 bases, J lost 4 bases, and 7 bases lay in between. The CDR3, as DNA: TGTGCCACCAGGGACTCTTACAATGAGCAGTTCTTC. This translates into CATRDSYNEQFF.

This clonotype has more than one count but fewer than ten. CDR3 sequence (DNA): TGTGCCAGCAGCTTAGGGGACGGGAGGATAGACAATGAGCAGTTCTTC. Translated: CASSLGDGRIDNEQFF. The chain has TRBV7-2 and TRBJ2-1; 7 bases are shared with TRBD2. Looked up from germline, CDR1 is SGHTA and CDR2 is FQGNSA. The CDR3 is 16 residues long. V trimming: 1 base; J trimming: 5 bases; junction bases outside the gene matches: 8.

The rearrangement joins TRBV5-4 to TRBJ2-3; TRBD2 matches 9 bases. V gave up 0 bases and J gave up 5 bases; unmatched junction bases: 4. Germline lookup yields CDR1 SGHNT and CDR2 YYREEE (reference sequence). This CDR3 spans 15 amino acids. The CDR3 region has the DNA TGTGCCAGCAGCTTGGGGGGAGCGGGGGGAGATACGCAGTATTTT. Its translation is CASSLGGAGGDTQYF.

A few counts support this clonotype. The chain has TRBV9 and TRBJ1-1; no reliable D call. Trimming pared 0 bases from V and 1 base from J, leaving 7 bases between. The germline V gene encodes CDR1 SGDLS and CDR2 YYNGEE. The CDR3 covers 14 residues. The CDR3 here is CASSVAPENTEAFF. CDR3 coding DNA: TGTGCCAGCAGCGTAGCTCCAGAGAACACTGAAGCTTTCTTT.

The CDR3 reads CASSPRLAGGISYNEQFF. The CDR3, as DNA: TGTGCCAGCTCACCACGACTAGCGGGAGGCATATCCTACAATGAGCAGTTCTTC. The rearrangement uses TRBV18 and TRBJ2-1, with TRBD2 matching over 13 bases. Germline assignment: CDR1 KGHSH and CDR2 LQKENI. Germline trimming cut 1 base from V and 1 base from J; bases unmatched to any gene: 4. This CDR3 contains 18 residues.

This clonotype has a count of ten or more. The genes are TRBV21-1 and TRBJ2-7; the table's D call of TRBD2 was not tested on the DNA. TRBV21-1 is an annotated pseudogene. CDR3 size: 19 residues. The chain's CDR3 is CASSKAVAGGPSYSYEQYF. CDR3 sequence (DNA): TGTGCCAGCAGCAAAGCCGTAGCGGGAGGTCCCTCTTACTCCTACGAGCAGTACTTC.